This T cell receptor (beta chain) was identified in a study of CD8+ T cells in alopecia areata. V was shortened by 4 bases and J by 7 bases, with 15 bases between the two germline ends. The CDR3 length is 14 residues. Germline V CDR1 and CDR2: SGHNT, YYREEE (reference sequence). cDNA reverse transcribed from extracted RNA served as the sequencing template. The data were produced by immunoSEQ multiplex PCR, yet TCRdb's version contains in-frame clones alone and is incomplete. The repertoire holds about 180,000 clones, with roughly 50% as singletons. The sample holds a few counts of this clone. Treatment reported: oral pan-JAK inhibitor, 5-10 mg twice daily.

The source material was CD4+ T cells sorted from blood, sampled at approximately week 56, from a patient treated with tofacitinib. This receptor was identified in a human donor with alopecia areata. This rearrangement joins TRBV5-4 to TRBJ2-4; D may be TRBD1 (5 bases). CDR3: CASSVDSRLNIQYF. CDR3 bases: TGTGCCAGCAGCGTTGACAGCCGACTGAACATTCAGTACTTC.